The 5 T cell receptor beta chains below all came from one sample that was sequenced in a study of blood T cell repertoires in COVID-19. Clones were read by immunoSEQ multiplex PCR, and TCRdb kept only the in-frame ones, dropping some. The data show 130,000 to 150,000 clones, roughly 90% seen once. Material for sequencing was peripheral blood. These TCRs come from a human donor in a cohort sampled during active COVID-19.

The rearrangement joins TRBV9 to TRBJ2-3, with D possibly being TRBD2 (6 bases). The CDR3 extends over 16 amino acids. Germline CDR1 reads SGDLS; CDR2 reads YYNGEE. The V end was cut by 4 bases, the J end by 1 base, with 16 bases between. The CDR3 DNA sequence: TGTGCCAGCAGCCCCGGTGGAGTAGCGGGCACAGATACGCAGTATTTT. This gives the protein CASSPGGVAGTDTQYF. The whole variable domain, filled in from reference TRBV9 and TRBJ2-3, reads DSGVTQTPKHLITATGQRVTLRCSPRSGDLSVYWYQQSLDQGLQFLIQYYNGEERAKGNILERFSAQQFPDLHSELNLSSLELGDSALYFCASSPGGVAGTDTQYFGPGTRLTVL.

The chain recombines TRBV5-4 with TRBJ2-7; 7 nucleotides agree with TRBD1. CDR1 is SGHNT and CDR2 is YYREEE in the germline V gene (reference sequence). V dropped 0 bases and J dropped 2; count of bases not matched to a gene: 5. The CDR3 spans 15 residues. This CDR3 reads CASSLDRGQTYEQYF. The CDR3 nucleotides are TGTGCCAGCAGCTTGGACAGGGGCCAGACCTACGAGCAGTACTTC.

Turning to this clone: This CDR3 is also generated by other DNA sequences in the sample. V usage is TRBV14 and J usage is TRBJ2-6; 7 nucleotides align to TRBD2. This CDR3 has 18 amino acids. Germline loops: CDR1 SGHDN, CDR2 FVKESK. V shed 1 base and J 3 bases; nucleotides not matched to a gene: 9. The CDR3 DNA is TGTGCCAGCAGCCAAGGTCGTTGGGGGGGGTTTGGGGCCAACGTCCTGACTTTC. It yields the protein CASSQGRWGGFGANVLTF.

The V and J genes are TRBV6-2 or TRBV6-3 and TRBJ2-5; 15 bases align to TRBD2. The germline CDR1 and CDR2 sequences are MNHEY and SVGEGT. The junction had 10 bases not matched to a gene; V was cut back by 0 bases and J by 2 bases. The CDR3 runs 20 residues. The CDR3 loop is CASSYSSPGTSGGLQETQYF. The CDR3 DNA follows: TGTGCCAGCAGTTACTCATCGCCCGGGACTAGCGGGGGGCTTCAAGAGACCCAGTACTTC.

The genes are TRBV5-1 and TRBJ2-7; 9 nucleotides match TRBD2. The junction had 15 bases not matched to a gene; V was cut back by 4 bases and J by 4 bases. Germline V gene lookup returns CDR1 SGHRS and CDR2 YFSETQ. This CDR3 comprises 17 residues. CDR3 bases: TGCGCCAGCAGCCCCCGGCCCTTAACTAGCGGGTCTTACGAGCAGTACTTC. This sequence encodes CASSPRPLTSGSYEQYF.